The clone carrying this T cell receptor beta chain was picked up many times. This entry comes from a study of T cells in Graves' hyperthyroidism and ophthalmopathy. RNA transcripts yielded amplified TCR beta CDR3 regions. With the HTBI primer set, the TCR CDR3 went through a first round of RT-PCR. TCRdb reprocessed the multiplex PCR reads with MiXCR, giving one entry per CDR3 protein. The data show around 190,000 distinct CDR3 sequences, with about 17% seen just once and 29% held by the top ten. J was trimmed by 2 bases and V by 7 bases; bases with no gene match: 10. This CDR3 contains 17 residues. Germline CDR1 is SNHLY and CDR2 is FYNNEI.

The sequenced sample was blood. This TCR was sampled from a woman between 45 and 65 years old with Graves' hyperthyroidism. This rearrangement joins TRBV2 to TRBJ2-5, with 13 bases fitting TRBD2. The CDR3 DNA sequence: TGTGCCAGCACCCCAGATCCGGGACTAGCGGGGCAAGAGACCCAGTACTTC. Encoded protein: CASTPDPGLAGQETQYF.